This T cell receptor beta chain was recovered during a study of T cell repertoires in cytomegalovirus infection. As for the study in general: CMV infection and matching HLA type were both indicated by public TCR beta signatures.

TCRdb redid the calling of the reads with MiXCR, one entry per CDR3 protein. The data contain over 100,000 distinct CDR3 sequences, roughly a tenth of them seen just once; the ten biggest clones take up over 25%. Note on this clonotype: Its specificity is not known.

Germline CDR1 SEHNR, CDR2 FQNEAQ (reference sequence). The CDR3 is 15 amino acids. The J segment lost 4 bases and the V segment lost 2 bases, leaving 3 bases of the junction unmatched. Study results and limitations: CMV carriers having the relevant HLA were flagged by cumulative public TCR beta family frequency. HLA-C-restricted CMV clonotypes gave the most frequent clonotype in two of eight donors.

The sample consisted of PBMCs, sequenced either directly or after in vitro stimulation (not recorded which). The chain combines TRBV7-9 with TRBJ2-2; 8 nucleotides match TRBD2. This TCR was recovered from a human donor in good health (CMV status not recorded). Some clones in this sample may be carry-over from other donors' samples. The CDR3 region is CASSLIREGTGELFF. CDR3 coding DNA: TGTGCCAGCAGCTTAATCCGGGAGGGCACCGGGGAGCTGTTTTTT. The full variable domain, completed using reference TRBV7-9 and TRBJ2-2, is DTGVSQNPRHKITKRGQNVTFRCDPISEHNRLYWYRQTLGQGPEFLTYFQNEAQLEKSRLLSDRFSAERPKGSFSTLEIQRTEQGDSAMYLCASSLIREGTGELFFGEGSRLTVL.